The 14 T cell receptor gamma chains in this list originate from one sample, sequenced in a study of γδ T cells in repeated Plasmodium falciparum infection. Gammadelta T cells were flow-sorted from PBMC into Vgamma9/Vdelta2+ and Vdelta2-negative populations for bulk analysis. TCRdb processed the multiplex PCR reads again with the CATT caller. The top ten hold approximately 30% of the sample, which has 20,000 to 30,000 gamma-chain clones, 2.5% to 3.5% seen once. The source material was gamma-delta T cells from blood. The receptor source for this set is a pool of human donors (malaria-infected and uninfected, not separated).

Turning to this clone: A far larger clone is only one base removed, so a read error is likely. The chain employs TRGV5 and TRGJ1 or TRGJ2. Since TCRdb gives no J gene, matching the DNA to germline was used here to assign it. The CDR3 has 13 amino acids. Germline-derived CDR1 and CDR2 are VINAFY and YDVSNSKD. CDR3 coding DNA: TGCGCCACCTGGACGGGCCCATATTATAAGAAACTCTTT. Its translation: CATWTGPYYKKLF.

This clone has at least ten counts. A far larger clone is off by one base, so a read error is likely. Within the sample, other DNA sequences also encode this same CDR3. The V gene call reads TRGV3; no J gene was called. The CDR3 length is 12 residues. Germline loops: CDR1 VTNTFY, CDR2 YDVSTARD (reference sequence). CDR3 amino acids: CATWDRHYKKLF. CDR3 bases: TGTGCCACCTGGGACAGGCACTATAAGAAACTCTTC.

This clone has ten or more counts. The TCRdb record carries a much larger clone's protein, which differs from this DNA's translation at residue 9; a read error is the likely cause, and the protein listed here is the DNA translation. The rearrangement links TRGV2 to TRGJ1 or TRGJ2. From germline, CDR1 is EGSNGY and CDR2 YDSYNSKV. The CDR3 runs to 12 residues. CDR3 sequence: CATWDGYYNKLF. The CDR3 DNA sequence: TGTGCCACCTGGGACGGTTATTATAATAAACTCTTT.

The table lists this clone with many counts. The mismatch at residue 7 between this DNA's translation and the TCRdb protein of a much larger clone likely reflects a read error; the protein shown is translated from the DNA. This chain joins TRGV5 and TRGJP2. Germline CDR1 and CDR2: VINAFY and YDVSNSKD. The V segment lost 2 bases and the J segment 2 bases; nucleotides outside the gene matches: 2. The CDR3 contains 14 residues. The CDR3 coding sequence is TGTGCCACCTGGGACAAAAGTAGTGATTGGATCAAGACGTTT. Its protein product is CATWDKSSDWIKTF.

Ten or more counts support this clone. TCRdb has a much larger clone's protein, which differs at residue 6 from the translation of this DNA, likely because of a read error; what is shown is the protein translated from the DNA. This chain joins TRGV5 and TRGJ1 or TRGJ2. Losses at the gene ends were 5 bases for V and 2 bases for J; bases not matched to a gene: 3. Looked up from germline, CDR1 is VINAFY and CDR2 is YDVSNSKD. This CDR3 is 12 amino acids long. The CDR3 DNA reads as TGTGCCACCTGGGCGGATTATTATAAGAAACTCTTT. Amino acid sequence: CATWADYYKKLF.

This clone was recorded many times. This DNA's translation and the protein TCRdb lists, from a much larger clone, do not match at residue 5, likely due to a read error; the protein shown is translated from the DNA. The genes are TRGV4 and TRGJ1 or TRGJ2. In the absence of a J gene in TCRdb, the DNA was matched to germline to assign it here. The germline CDR1 and CDR2 sequences are EGSTGY and YDSYTSSV. The CDR3 spans 13 residues. With V trimmed by 6 bases and J by 1 base, 6 bases remained unmatched. The CDR3 DNA reads TGTGCCACCTGGCTCCCAAATTATTATAAGAAACTCTTT. Residues: CATWLPNYYKKLF.

There are many counts of this clone. The translation of this DNA and the TCRdb protein of a much larger clone differ at residue 6, probably owing to a read error; the protein shown here is translated from the DNA. The sample holds other DNA sequences that translate to the same CDR3. The chain is built from TRGV9 and TRGJP. Germline lookup yields CDR1 GITISATS and CDR2 ISYDGTV (reference sequence). This CDR3 is built from 15 residues. J lost 6 bases, V lost 4 bases, and 3 bases had no gene match. CDR3 in amino acids: CALWDRELGKKIKVF. The CDR3 bases are TGTGCCTTGTGGGACCGAGAGTTGGGCAAAAAAATCAAGGTATTT.

Ten or more counts support this clone. With only one base between it and a far larger clone, this is likely a read error. Additional DNA sequences in this sample encode the identical CDR3. The chain employs TRGV2 and TRGJ1 or TRGJ2. Matching the DNA to germline supplied the J gene, which TCRdb does not give. Trimming cost V 0 bases and J 5 bases; bases outside gene matches: 7. CDR1 is EGSNGY and CDR2 is YDSYNSKV in the germline V gene. CDR3 size: 14 residues. CDR3 amino acids: CATWDGLTHYKKLF. DNA of the CDR3: TGTGCCACCTGGGACGGGTTAACGCATTATAAGAAACTCTTT.

The table lists this clone with a few counts. This DNA's translation and the protein TCRdb lists, from a much larger clone, do not match at residue 5, likely due to a read error; the protein shown is translated from the DNA. The chain links TRGV9 to TRGJ1 or TRGJ2. No J gene is reported in TCRdb; it was inferred here by comparing the DNA with germline. CDR1 GITISATS and CDR2 ISYDGTV come from the germline V gene (reference sequence). CDR3 length: 13 amino acids. Trimming took 5 bases from V and 9 from J; bases not matched to a gene: 13. As DNA, the CDR3 is TGTGCCTTGTGGGGGCCCCATCGTGTTAAGAAACTCTTT. Amino acids: CALWGPHRVKKLF.

Concerning this clone itself: The protein in TCRdb stems from a much larger clone and differs at residue 11 from this DNA's translation, likely a read error; here the protein is translated from the DNA. The rearrangement links TRGV3 to TRGJ1 or TRGJ2. Germline trimming cut 2 bases from V and 11 bases from J; bases unmatched to any gene: 15. The germline V gene has CDR1 VTNTFY and CDR2 YDVSTARD (reference sequence). The CDR3 length is 14 residues. CDR3 sequence reads: CATWDITGWYEKLF. CDR3 coding DNA: TGTGCCACCTGGGACATCACGGGATGGTATGAGAAACTCTTT.

This clone has a count of ten or more. The protein that TCRdb holds for this DNA derives from a much larger clone and differs from the translated DNA at residue 8, which likely indicates a read error; the protein shown here is translated from the DNA. The chain has TRGV9 and TRGJ1 or TRGJ2. In the absence of a J gene in TCRdb, the DNA was matched to germline to assign it here. The CDR3 is 13 residues long. Germline V gene data show CDR1 as GITISATS and CDR2 as ISYDGTV (reference sequence). The V segment lost 2 bases and the J segment 6 bases; nucleotides outside the gene matches: 7. The CDR3 reads CALWEARFYKKLF. The CDR3 coding sequence is TGTGCCTTGTGGGAGGCGAGGTTTTATAAGAAACTCTTT.

This clone was observed a few times. This likely traces to a read error, being one base from a far larger clone. The DNA is omitted, as the CDR3 cannot be located on it reliably, and the CDR3 follows TCRdb's listing. A V gene of TRGV2 was called, but no J gene was assigned. The CDR3 is 30 residues long, counting both termini. Germline V gene sequence: CDR1 EGSNGY, CDR2 YDSYNSKV. CDR3 in amino acids: CATWDGAIRNSLAVEQHLLSQVSIGRIQHF.

On this clone: TCRdb's protein for this DNA is that of a much larger clone and differs from the translation at residue 6, likely a read error; the protein shown is the DNA translation. The V and J genes are TRGV9 and TRGJ1 or TRGJ2. Germline matching of the DNA provided the J gene here, since TCRdb leaves it blank. After removal of 2 bases from V and 7 bases from J, the junction contained 11 bases not matched to a gene. The V gene's germline CDR1 is GITISATS and CDR2 ISYDGTV (reference sequence). This CDR3 comprises 14 residues. CDR3 residues: CALWEAHFYYKKLF. The CDR3, as DNA: TGTGCCTTGTGGGAGGCGCATTTTTACTATAAGAAACTCTTT.

This clone was detected many times. TCRdb lists the protein of a much larger clone for this DNA, which differs at residue 6, so this is likely a read error; the protein given here is translated from the DNA itself. The chain combines TRGV9 with TRGJ1 or TRGJ2. TCRdb does not report a J gene; here it was assigned by matching the DNA to germline references. With 3 bases clipped from V and 6 bases from J, the junction kept 8 bases outside the gene matches. The CDR3 runs to 13 residues. Per the germline V gene, CDR1 is GITISATS and CDR2 is ISYDGTV (reference sequence). In DNA, the CDR3 is TGTGCCTTGTGGGAGTCTGAAACTTATAAGAAACTCTTT. It specifies CALWESETYKKLF.